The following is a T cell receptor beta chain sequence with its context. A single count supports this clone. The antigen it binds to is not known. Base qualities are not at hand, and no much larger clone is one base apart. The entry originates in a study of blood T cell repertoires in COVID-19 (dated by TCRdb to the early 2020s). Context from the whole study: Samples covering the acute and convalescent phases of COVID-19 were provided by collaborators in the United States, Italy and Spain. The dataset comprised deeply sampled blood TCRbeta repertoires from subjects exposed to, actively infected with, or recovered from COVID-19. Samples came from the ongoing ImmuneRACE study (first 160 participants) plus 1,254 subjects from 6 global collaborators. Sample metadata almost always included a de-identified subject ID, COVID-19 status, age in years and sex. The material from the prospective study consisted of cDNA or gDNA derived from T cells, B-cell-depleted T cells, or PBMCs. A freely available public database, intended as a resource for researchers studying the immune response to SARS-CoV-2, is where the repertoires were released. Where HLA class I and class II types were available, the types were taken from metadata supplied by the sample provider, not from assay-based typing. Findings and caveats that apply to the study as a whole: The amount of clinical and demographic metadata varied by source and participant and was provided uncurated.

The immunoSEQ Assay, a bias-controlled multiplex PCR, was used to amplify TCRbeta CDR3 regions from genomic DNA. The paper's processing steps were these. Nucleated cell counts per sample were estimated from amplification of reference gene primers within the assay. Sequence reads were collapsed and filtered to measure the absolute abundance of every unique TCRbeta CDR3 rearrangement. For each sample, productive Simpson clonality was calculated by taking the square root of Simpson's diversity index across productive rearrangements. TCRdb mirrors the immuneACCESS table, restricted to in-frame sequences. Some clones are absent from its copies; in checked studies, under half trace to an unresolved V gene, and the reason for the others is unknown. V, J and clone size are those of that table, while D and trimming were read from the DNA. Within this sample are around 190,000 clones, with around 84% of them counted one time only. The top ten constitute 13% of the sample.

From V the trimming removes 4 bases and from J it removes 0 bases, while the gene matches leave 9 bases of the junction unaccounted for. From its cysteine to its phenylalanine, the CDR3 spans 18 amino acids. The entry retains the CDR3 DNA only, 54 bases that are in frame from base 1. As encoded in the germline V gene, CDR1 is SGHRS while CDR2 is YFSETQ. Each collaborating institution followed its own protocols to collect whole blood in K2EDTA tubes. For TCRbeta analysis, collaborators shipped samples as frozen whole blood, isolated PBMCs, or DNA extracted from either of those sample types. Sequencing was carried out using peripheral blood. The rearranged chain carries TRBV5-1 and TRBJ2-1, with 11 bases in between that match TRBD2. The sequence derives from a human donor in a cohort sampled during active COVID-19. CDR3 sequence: CASSRTETSGNSYNEQFF. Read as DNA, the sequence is TGCGCCAGCAGCCGGACAGAGACTAGCGGGAACTCCTACAATGAGCAGTTCTTC.